This record concerns one TCR beta chain sequence. TCRdb reanalysed the PCR reads using MiXCR and keeps one entry per CDR3 protein. The profile shows about 20,000 distinct CDR3 sequences, roughly half of them singletons. Localized lung adenocarcinoma, a non-small cell lung cancer, affected the donors. The sample belongs to a study of CD4 and CD8 cells across lung adenocarcinoma regions. This CDR3 has 16 residues. The V end was cut by 6 bases, the J end by 8 bases, with 23 bases between. CDR1 and CDR2 from the germline V gene are MNHEY and SMNVEV (reference sequence). The chain carries TRBV27 and TRBJ2-1, with D maybe TRBD2 (6 bases). The clonotype was recovered from a female donor with lung adenocarcinoma. The CD4 and CD8 labels of this study may be unreliable. The specimen sequenced was CD8+ T cells from the center of a lung tumor. The CDR3 sequence is CASSAPQAVGTYEQFF. DNA for the CDR3: TGTGCCAGCAGCGCCCCGCAGGCTGTCGGGACTTATGAGCAGTTCTTC.